Detailed here is one TCR beta chain. What this receptor recognizes is not known. No per-base quality is available; no much larger clone lies one base away. This record comes from a study of cytomegalovirus exposure and HLA in healthy donors (TCRdb year 2017). For the study in its entirety: An earlier analysis of around 600 of the donors reported roughly 270 Gb of sequence data and approximately 110 million unique TCR beta sequences from about 200 million T cells. A later analysis re-analyzed previously published TCR beta repertoires from 666 donors and added high-resolution HLA genotyping to study TCR occurrence patterns. Rather than using new phenotypic data, the later analysis identified candidate immune exposures from TCR beta sequences and from how often those sequences occurred across donors. Using immunosequencing, the study profiled T cell repertoires from fewer than 850 subjects and related those repertoires to cytomegalovirus serostatus. A later genetic analysis took genome-wide SNP genotypes for about 65% of the 666 donors and used that subset as a discovery cohort. Typing coverage varied by locus: roughly 629-630 donors for A, B, C, DRB1 and DQB1; 522 for DQA1; approximately 610 for DPA1; around 450 for DPB1. An earlier analysis of roughly 580 of the donors used high-throughput TCR beta sequencing to judge whether each TCR beta V gene segment behaved as functional or pseudogenic. Of the roughly 400 genotyped donors, 81% were placed in the genetic ancestry cluster associated with self-reported Caucasian donors. In addition to the first cohort of 650 to 750 subjects, a separate validation cohort of approximately 130 different subjects was used. Alongside the repertoire data, information on donor age, sex, ethnicity and CMV serostatus was compiled. Across 300 to 500 genotyped donors of the cohort, an average of about 200,000 unique TCR beta nucleotide sequences per donor were sequenced, and around 19% of those sequences were non-productive. The study aimed to test whether cataloging public T cell receptors could reveal signatures of past pathogen exposure. HLA typing included class I and class II loci at four-digit resolution. To predict cytomegalovirus infection status, the study combined high-throughput TCR immunosequencing, statistical association of individual TCRs with disease status, and machine learning. Approximately 330 gigabases of sequencing data and around 85 million unique TCR sequences made up an early release that covered approximately 650 HLA-typed donors. Every discovery cohort repertoire had been produced on one sequencing platform. Because of strong linkage in the cohort, roughly five DR-DQ haplotypes were treated as single units for association and clustering.

Receptors were amplified or captured by the immunoSEQ multiplex PCR assay. For the multiplex PCR, a mixture combining 60 forward primers for TCR Vbeta segments and 13 reverse primers for TCR Jbeta segments was used. The CDR3 region of rearranged TCR beta genes was amplified from genomic DNA by a multiplex PCR assay. On the Illumina HiSeq System, the amplified TCR beta libraries were sequenced as 87-base-pair reads. Turning to the authors' computational methods: A later analysis tallied roughly 76 million unique TCR beta chains across the roughly 610 repertoires, and around 9.9 million of those chains were shared by two or more donors. Raw reads were error-corrected and collapsed into unique sequences by a nearest-neighbor algorithm in which closely related sequences were merged to remove PCR and sequencing errors. To assign V, D and J gene segments, CDR3 sequences were aligned to IMGT reference sequences. For a sequence to be retained, a match of at least six nucleotides was required to both a V gene segment and a J gene segment. Rearrangements were classified as productive when the CDR3 lacked stop codons and remained in frame with V and J, and all other rearrangements were classified as non-productive. Following IMGT convention, CDR3 was defined as the stretch from the second conserved V-encoded cysteine up to the conserved J-encoded phenylalanine. In an earlier analysis of just under 600 of the donors, sequences lacking an unambiguous match to a single V gene segment were excluded. An earlier analysis of fewer than 750 of the donors called V segments functional above 56.7% productive rearrangements and segregating when the between-donor standard deviation exceeded 5%. A statistical classification framework was built for diagnosing cytomegalovirus status from the catalog of TCR beta chain sequences. V and J gene assignment, in a later analysis, came from comparing TCR nucleotide sequences with IMGT/GENE-DB human TR gene sequences. A later analysis assigned CDR3 sequences and most-parsimonious VDJ recombination scenarios with the TCRdist pipeline. In a later analysis, each TCR beta chain was defined by its CDR3 amino acid sequence together with its V-gene family, and reads lacking a unique V-gene family were excluded. To address suspected cross-contamination and a sequencing artifact, a later analysis removed 592 highly shared, low-generation-probability nucleotide sequences. For each public chain, a later analysis derived a clonal expansion index from normalized ranks of inferred template counts within each repertoire. In a later analysis, generation probabilities were computed using a VDJ recombination model fitted to out-of-frame rearrangements, and the results were checked against IGoR. A later analysis scored TCR-TCR, TCR-HLA and TCR-CMV co-occurrence with hypergeometric tests, applying a repertoire-size bias correction to TCR pairs. In a later analysis, false discovery rates were estimated by permuting HLA or CMV assignments 20 times. In a later analysis, co-occurring TCRs were grouped with DBSCAN, and TCRdist sequence similarity was added when clustering was performed within HLA-allele-positive subsets. Repertoires with fewer than 30,000 or more than 120,000 public chains, plus five repertoires with anomalous nucleotide sharing, were excluded from co-occurrence clustering. Not all clones reach the TCRdb copy of this immuneACCESS table, which keeps in-frame sequences only. Checked studies attribute under half of the gap to unresolved V genes and leave the rest unexplained. Clone size and V and J calls were adopted from that table, with D and trimming inferred from the DNA. This sample has about 200,000 clones in its table, and 75% to 85% of those were observed once. The ten largest make up less than 3.5% of the sample.

The cohort consisted of 600 or so healthy bone marrow donors. At the time of sampling, all cohort members were nominally healthy, though unrecorded immune exposures were likely present. The donor was CMV seronegative and was included in the group of approximately 350 seronegative cohort members. Every donor gave a peripheral blood sample, and the peripheral blood mononuclear cells from that sample were used for TCR beta sequencing. Genomic DNA was extracted from the blood cell samples with the Qiagen DNeasy Blood Extraction Kit. The CDR3 has 11 amino acids, counting the end cysteine and phenylalanine. Only the CDR3 region is kept as DNA, spanning 33 bases read in frame from base 1. V lost 4 bases and J lost 13 bases; the stretch between them is 13 bases long. Based on the germline V gene (reference sequence), the CDR1 and CDR2 sequences are SEHNR and FQNEAQ. Paper-wide results and their limitations: A later analysis found that TCR association rates varied across HLA loci, with DRB1 alleles showing the most associated TCRs and HLA-C alleles the fewest. A few of the identified cytomegalovirus-associated TCR beta chains were confirmed in vitro to be specific for cytomegalovirus antigens. Across donors, most TCR sequences were observed very rarely, whereas some public TCRs were present in many individuals. CMV serostatus was the only immune exposure information available for the cohort. In a later analysis, most CMV-associated TCR beta chains were found to appear HLA-restricted, with HLA associations seemingly driven largely by CMV exposure. According to a later genetic analysis, donors in an Asian-associated ancestry cluster had fewer N-insertions in productive TCRs than the approximately 630-donor mean. Broadly in line with IMGT annotations, most TCR beta V segments showed up in productive rearrangements about 87% or about 30% of the time in an earlier analysis of approximately 640 of the donors. The authors suggested that the approach could potentially be extended to other disease states and immunological phenotypes. Sequencing depth was assumed to be roughly uniform across donors in the presence/absence analyses, though that assumption may not hold. Because counts were too low, about 17 rarely observed V segments, including chromosome 9 orphons, were excluded from the earlier analysis of around 640 of the donors. Because HLA typing was missing for some donors at each locus, association tests included only the typed subset. A group of highly shared sequence variants was considered likely to be a technical artifact of the sequencing pipeline. Correlated functional status among segregating V segments might reflect linkage disequilibrium, but an unknown experimental factor could not be ruled out. This cohort had only TCR beta chains sequenced, and the lack of alpha or paired-chain data limited which features could be detected. Strong co-occurrence of HLA alleles, especially DR and DQ, made assigning TCR associations to individual alleles difficult. A later genetic analysis associated a missense DCLRE1C variant with V-gene and J-gene trimming of TCR beta chains, and an independent cohort replicated the association. Specific HLA alleles were associated with some 15,000 TCR beta sequences at a false discovery rate of 0.05 in a later analysis. The classifier was reported to diagnose cytomegalovirus status with high specificity and sensitivity in both the original cohort and the validation cohort. In a later analysis, HLA-associated TCR beta chains showed more clonal expansion and lower generation probabilities than non-associated chains that were equally common. According to a later analysis, parvovirus B19, influenza, CMV and Epstein-Barr virus appeared linked to several top co-occurrence clusters. Because the 87-base-pair reads could not distinguish some IMGT-functional V segments, including TRBV6-2 and TRBV6-3, those segments were excluded. A further reported finding was that TCR beta sequences accurately predicted the HLA-A and HLA-B alleles for most subjects in the first cohort. A total of 150 to 200 TCR beta chains were listed by the study as associated with cytomegalovirus.

The source is a woman between 35 and 50 years old in good health and CMV-seronegative. The sequence joins TRBV7-9 to TRBJ1-1; too little of a D gene remains to name it. Sequencing was carried out using PBMCs. Here is the DNA: TGTGCCAGCAGCTCACAGTGGAAGGTTTTCTTT. Translated, this gives CASSSQWKVFF.